The T cell receptor beta chain described here comes from a study of T cells in Graves' hyperthyroidism and ophthalmopathy. Study-level points and caveats: Ophthalmopathy was identified by the model a median around 6.9 months ahead of onset.

Lactation, pregnancy, other autoimmune disease or uncontrolled infection led to exclusion of patients. Authors of the study amplified TCR beta CDR3 regions from RNA transcripts. The primer set for the first-round RT-PCR of the TCR CDR3 was HTBI. TCRdb recomputed calls from the multiplex PCR reads with MiXCR, one row per CDR3 protein. There are about 610,000 distinct CDR3 sequences in the sample; 15% to 20% occur only once, and roughly 3.3% lies in the top ten. This clonotype occurred a few times. Its matching antigen is unknown. Germline-derived CDR1 and CDR2 are SQVTM and ANQGSEA. The V gene end was trimmed by 5 bases and the J gene end by 4 bases; junction bases not matched to a gene: 5. CDR3 length: 13 amino acids.

The TCR sequence derives from a woman aged 35 to 49 with Graves' ophthalmopathy. J is TRBJ1-3 and V is TRBV29-1, with TRBD1 identical over 7 bases. Source material: blood. The CDR3 DNA reads as TGCAGCGTTTCCGGGACAGAAGGAAACACCATATATTTT. Translated: CSVSGTEGNTIYF. Drawing the rest from reference TRBV29-1 and TRBJ1-3, the complete variable domain is SAVISQKPSRDICQRGTSLTIQCQVDSQVTMMFWYRQQPGQSLTLIATANQGSEATYESGFVIDKFPISRPNLTFSTLTVSNMSPEDSSIYLCSVSGTEGNTIYFGEGSWLTVV.